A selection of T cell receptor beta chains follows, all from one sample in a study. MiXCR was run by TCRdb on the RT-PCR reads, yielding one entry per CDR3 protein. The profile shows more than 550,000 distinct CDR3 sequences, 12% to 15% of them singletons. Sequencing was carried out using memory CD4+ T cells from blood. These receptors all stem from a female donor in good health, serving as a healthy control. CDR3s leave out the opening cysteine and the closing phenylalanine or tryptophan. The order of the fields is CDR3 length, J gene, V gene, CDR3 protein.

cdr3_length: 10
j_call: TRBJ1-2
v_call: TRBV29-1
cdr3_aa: SVDQGAGGYT

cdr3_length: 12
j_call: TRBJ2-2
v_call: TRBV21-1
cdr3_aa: ASSKGDRTGELF

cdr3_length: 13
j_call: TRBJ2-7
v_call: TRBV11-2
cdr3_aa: ASSLGTELSYEQY

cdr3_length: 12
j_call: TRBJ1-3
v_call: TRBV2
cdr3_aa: VSSEAGAGITIY

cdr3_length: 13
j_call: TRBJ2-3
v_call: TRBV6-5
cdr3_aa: ASSYTPYGTDTQY

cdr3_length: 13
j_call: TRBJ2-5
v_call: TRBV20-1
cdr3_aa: SAPLAHIPQETQY

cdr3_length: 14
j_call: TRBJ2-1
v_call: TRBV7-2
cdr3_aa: ASSLEATSVSNEQF

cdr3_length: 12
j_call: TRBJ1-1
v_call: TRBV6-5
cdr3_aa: ASSYERPNTEAF

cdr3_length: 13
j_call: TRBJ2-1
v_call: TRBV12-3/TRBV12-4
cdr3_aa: ASSPGLNFYNEQF

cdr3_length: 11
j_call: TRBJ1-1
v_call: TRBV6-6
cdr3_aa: ASSRDSGTEAF

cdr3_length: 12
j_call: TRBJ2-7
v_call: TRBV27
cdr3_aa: ASSLNQDSYEQY

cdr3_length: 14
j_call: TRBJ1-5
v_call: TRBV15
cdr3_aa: ATSRDQGVGDQPQH

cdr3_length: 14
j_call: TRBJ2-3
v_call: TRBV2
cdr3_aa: ASSLIAGVPTDTQY

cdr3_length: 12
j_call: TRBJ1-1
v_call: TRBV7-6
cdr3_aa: ASSLDRGNTEAF

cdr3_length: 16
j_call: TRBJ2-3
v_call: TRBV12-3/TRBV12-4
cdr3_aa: ASRGGGSSARYTDTQY

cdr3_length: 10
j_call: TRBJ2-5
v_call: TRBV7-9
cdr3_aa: ASSQEQETQY

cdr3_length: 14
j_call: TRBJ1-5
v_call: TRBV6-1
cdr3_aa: ASVPGILGSNQPQH

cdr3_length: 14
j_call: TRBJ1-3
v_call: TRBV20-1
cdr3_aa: SARSLWDDSGNTIY

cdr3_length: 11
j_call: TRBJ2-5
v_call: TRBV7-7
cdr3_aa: ASSSTPFETQY

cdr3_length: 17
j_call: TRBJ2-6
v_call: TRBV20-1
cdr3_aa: SARDRRRGHFSGANVLT

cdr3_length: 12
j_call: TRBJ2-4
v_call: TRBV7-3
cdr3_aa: ASSSSRTENIQY

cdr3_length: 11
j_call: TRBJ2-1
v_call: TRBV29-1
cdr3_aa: SGIGSYRYEQF

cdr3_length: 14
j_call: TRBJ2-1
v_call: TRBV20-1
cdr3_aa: SASGTSGGSYNEQF

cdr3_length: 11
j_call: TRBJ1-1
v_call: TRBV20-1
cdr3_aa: SASLTGGTEAF

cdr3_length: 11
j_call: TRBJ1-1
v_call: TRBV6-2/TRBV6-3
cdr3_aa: ASTRAGGSEAF

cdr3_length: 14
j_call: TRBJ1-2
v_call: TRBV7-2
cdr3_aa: ASSETASLANYGYT

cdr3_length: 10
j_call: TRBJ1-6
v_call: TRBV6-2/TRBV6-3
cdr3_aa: ASKRADSPLH

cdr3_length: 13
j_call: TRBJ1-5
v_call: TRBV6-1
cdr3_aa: ASSEMSAGRQPQH

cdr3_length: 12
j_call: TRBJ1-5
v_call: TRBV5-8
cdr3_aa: ASRGFHSNQPQH

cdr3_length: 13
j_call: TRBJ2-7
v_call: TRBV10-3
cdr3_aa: AISDSTGPLYEQY

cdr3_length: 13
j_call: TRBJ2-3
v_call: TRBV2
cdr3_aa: ASSVERAGTDTQY

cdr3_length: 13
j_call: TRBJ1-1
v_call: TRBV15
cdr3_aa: ATNRQAKANTEAF

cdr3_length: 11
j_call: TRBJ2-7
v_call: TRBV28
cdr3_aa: ASSLSWEGEQY

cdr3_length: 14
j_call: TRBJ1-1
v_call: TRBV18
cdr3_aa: ASSSRQGAQNTEAF

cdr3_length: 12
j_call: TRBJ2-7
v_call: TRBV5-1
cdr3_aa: ASSSQTGIDEQY

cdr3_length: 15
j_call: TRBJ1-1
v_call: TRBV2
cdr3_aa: ASTPTVSEQVYTEAF

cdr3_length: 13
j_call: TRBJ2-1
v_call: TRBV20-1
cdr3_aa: SARVGGLIMNEQF

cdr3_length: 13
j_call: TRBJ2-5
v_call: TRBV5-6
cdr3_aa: ASSRRQDRGETQY

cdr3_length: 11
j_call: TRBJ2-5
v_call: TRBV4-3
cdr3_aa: ASSQGLSETQY

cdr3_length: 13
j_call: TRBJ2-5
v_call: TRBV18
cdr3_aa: ASSSGQGLKETQY

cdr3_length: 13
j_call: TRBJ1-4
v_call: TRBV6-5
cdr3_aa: ASSYRSATNEKLF